This T cell receptor beta chain was recorded in a study of blood T cell repertoires in COVID-19 (dated by TCRdb to the early 2020s). At the level of the whole study: Samples covering the acute and convalescent phases of COVID-19 were provided by collaborators in the United States, Italy and Spain. The material from the prospective study consisted of cDNA or gDNA derived from T cells, B-cell-depleted T cells, or PBMCs. Subjects who had been exposed to COVID-19, were actively infected with it, or had recovered from it provided the deeply sampled blood TCRbeta repertoires that made up the dataset. The repertoires were released in a freely available public database intended as a resource for research on the immune response to SARS-CoV-2. The samples were drawn from the first 160 participants of the ongoing ImmuneRACE study and from 950 to 1,500 subjects provided by 6 global collaborators. The sample metadata nearly always contained a de-identified subject ID, COVID-19 status, age in years and sex. Where HLA class I and class II types were available, the types were taken from metadata supplied by the sample provider, not from assay-based typing. Here is what the overall study found, with its caveats: The amount of clinical and demographic metadata varied by source and participant and was provided uncurated.

TCRbeta CDR3 regions were amplified from genomic DNA by means of the immunoSEQ Assay, a bias-controlled multiplex PCR. On the authors' methods: The number of nucleated cells in each sample was estimated by amplification of reference gene primers within the assay. To quantify the absolute abundance of each unique TCRbeta CDR3 rearrangement, sequence reads were collapsed and filtered. For each sample, productive Simpson clonality was calculated as the square root of Simpson's diversity index over productive rearrangements. The immuneACCESS repertoire file appears here via TCRdb, limited to in-frame rearrangements. These files lack a portion of the clones; in checked studies, under half of the deficit traces to unresolved V genes, and the cause of the others is not known. The V and J calls and clone size are taken from that table; D and trimming were inferred from the DNA. The sample has about 140,000 clones on record, approximately 81% of them singletons. Roughly 9.1% of the sample comes from the top ten.

The CDR3 measures 17 amino acids from cysteine to phenylalanine. Only the CDR3 portion is preserved as DNA: 51 bases, with reading frame beginning at the first base. The germline V gene gives CDR1 as SGHRS and CDR2 as YFSETQ. Trimming takes 0 bases from V and 4 bases from J, and the germline ends sit 20 bases apart. The collaborating institutions used their own protocols to collect whole blood in K2EDTA tubes. For TCRbeta analysis, collaborators shipped samples as frozen whole blood, isolated PBMCs, or DNA extracted from either of those sample types. Notes on this clone: Its antigen specificity is not known. Nothing much larger sits one base from this clone, and base qualities are not available.

The material sequenced was peripheral blood. The V gene is TRBV5-1 and the J gene is TRBJ2-7; a weak D assignment points to TRBD1 (5 bases agree). This TCR derives from a woman aged 55-70 years with active or convalescent COVID-19. In nucleotides, the sequence is TGCGCCAGCAGCTTGGGGGGCGGAGTAGCTGATTTATACGAGCAGTACTTC. Translated, it gives CASSLGGGVADLYEQYF. Supplemented by the reference TRBV5-1 and TRBJ2-7 proteins around the CDR3, the complete variable domain is KAGVTQTPRYLIKTRGQQVTLSCSPISGHRSVSWYQQTPGQGLQFLFEYFSETQRNKGNFPGRFSGRQFSNSRSEMNVSTLELGDSALYLCASSLGGGVADLYEQYFGPGTRLTVT.